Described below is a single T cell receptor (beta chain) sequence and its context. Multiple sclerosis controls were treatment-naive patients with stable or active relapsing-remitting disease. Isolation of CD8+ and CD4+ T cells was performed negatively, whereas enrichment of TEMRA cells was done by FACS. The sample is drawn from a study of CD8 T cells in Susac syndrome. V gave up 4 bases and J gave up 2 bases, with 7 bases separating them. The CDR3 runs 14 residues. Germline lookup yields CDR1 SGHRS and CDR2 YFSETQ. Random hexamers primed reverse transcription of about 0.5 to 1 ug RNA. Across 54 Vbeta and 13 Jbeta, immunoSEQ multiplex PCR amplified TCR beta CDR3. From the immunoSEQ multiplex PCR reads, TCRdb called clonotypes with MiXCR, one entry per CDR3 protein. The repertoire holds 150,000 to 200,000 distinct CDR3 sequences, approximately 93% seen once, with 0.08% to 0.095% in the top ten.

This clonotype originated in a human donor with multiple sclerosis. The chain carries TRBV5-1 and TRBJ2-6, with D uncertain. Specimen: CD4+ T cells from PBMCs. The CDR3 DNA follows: TGCGCCAGCAGCCTCGACACTGGGGCCAACGTCCTGACTTTC. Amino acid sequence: CASSLDTGANVLTF.